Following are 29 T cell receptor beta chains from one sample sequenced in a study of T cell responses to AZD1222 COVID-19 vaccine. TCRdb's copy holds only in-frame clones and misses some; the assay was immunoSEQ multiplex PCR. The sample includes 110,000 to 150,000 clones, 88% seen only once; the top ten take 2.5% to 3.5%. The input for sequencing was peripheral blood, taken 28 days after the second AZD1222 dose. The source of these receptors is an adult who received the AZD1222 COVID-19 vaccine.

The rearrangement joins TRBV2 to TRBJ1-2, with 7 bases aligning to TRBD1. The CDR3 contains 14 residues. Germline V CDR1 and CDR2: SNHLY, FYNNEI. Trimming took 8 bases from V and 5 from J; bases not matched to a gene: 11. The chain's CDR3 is CASSSTGDRYGYTF. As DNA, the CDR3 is TGTGCCAGCTCTAGTACAGGGGATCGATATGGCTACACCTTC.

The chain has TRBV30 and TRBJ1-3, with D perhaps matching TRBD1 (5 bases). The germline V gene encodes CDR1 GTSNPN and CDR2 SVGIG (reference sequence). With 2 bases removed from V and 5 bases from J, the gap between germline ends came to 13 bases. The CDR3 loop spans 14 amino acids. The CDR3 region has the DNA TGTGCCTGGAGTTTCCGGGACGGACGAAACACCATATATTTT. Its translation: CAWSFRDGRNTIYF.

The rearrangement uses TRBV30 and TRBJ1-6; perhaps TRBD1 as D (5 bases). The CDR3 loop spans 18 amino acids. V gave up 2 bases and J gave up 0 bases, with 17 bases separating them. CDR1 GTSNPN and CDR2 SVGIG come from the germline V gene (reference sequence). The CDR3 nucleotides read TGTGCCTGGAGTATGTGGTTGGGGGGAAGCTCCTATAATTCACCCCTCCACTTT. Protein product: CAWSMWLGGSSYNSPLHF.

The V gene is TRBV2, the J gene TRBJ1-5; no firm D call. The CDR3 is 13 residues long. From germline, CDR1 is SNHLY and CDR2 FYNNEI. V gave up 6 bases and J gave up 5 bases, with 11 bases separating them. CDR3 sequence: CASSDGWDQPQHF. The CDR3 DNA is TGTGCCAGCAGCGACGGGTGGGATCAGCCCCAGCATTTT.

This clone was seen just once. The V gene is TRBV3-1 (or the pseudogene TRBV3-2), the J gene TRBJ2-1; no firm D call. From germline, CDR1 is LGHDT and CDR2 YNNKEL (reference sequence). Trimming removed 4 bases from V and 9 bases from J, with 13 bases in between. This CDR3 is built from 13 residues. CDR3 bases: TGTGCCAGCAGCCCCTCGCTCTTAGGTGAGCAGTTCTTC. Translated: CASSPSLLGEQFF.

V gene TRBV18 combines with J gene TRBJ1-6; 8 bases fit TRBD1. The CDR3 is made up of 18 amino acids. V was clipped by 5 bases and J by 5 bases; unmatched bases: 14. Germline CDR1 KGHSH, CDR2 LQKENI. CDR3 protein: CASSSRRTGLGDNSPLHF. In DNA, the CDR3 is TGTGCCAGCTCATCGCGCAGGACAGGGCTAGGGGATAATTCACCCCTCCACTTT.

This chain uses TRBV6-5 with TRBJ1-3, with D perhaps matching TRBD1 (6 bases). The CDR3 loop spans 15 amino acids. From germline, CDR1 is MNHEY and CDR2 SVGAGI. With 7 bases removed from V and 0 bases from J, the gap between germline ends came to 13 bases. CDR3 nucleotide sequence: TGTGCCAGCAAAGGATGGGGGGCCTCTGGAAACACCATATATTTT. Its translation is CASKGWGASGNTIYF.

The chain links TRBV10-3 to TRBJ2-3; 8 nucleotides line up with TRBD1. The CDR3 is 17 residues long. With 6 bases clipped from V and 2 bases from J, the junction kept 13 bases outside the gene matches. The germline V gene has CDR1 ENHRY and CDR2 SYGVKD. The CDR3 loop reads CAIRSGQGIINTDTQYF. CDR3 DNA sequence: TGTGCCATCAGATCCGGACAGGGAATAATTAACACAGATACGCAGTATTTT.

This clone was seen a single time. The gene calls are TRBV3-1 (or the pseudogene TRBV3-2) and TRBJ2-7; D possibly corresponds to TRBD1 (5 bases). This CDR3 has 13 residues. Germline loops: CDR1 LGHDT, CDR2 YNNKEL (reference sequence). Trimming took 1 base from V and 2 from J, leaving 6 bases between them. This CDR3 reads CASSQAGTYEQYF. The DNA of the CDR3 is TGTGCCAGCAGCCAAGCAGGGACCTACGAGCAGTACTTC.

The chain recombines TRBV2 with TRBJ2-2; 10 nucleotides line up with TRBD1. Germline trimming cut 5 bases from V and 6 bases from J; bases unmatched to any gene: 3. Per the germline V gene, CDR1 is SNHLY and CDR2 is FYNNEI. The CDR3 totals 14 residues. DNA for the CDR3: TGTGCCAGCAGTCCCGGACAGGGGGCCGGGGAGCTGTTTTTT. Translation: CASSPGQGAGELFF.

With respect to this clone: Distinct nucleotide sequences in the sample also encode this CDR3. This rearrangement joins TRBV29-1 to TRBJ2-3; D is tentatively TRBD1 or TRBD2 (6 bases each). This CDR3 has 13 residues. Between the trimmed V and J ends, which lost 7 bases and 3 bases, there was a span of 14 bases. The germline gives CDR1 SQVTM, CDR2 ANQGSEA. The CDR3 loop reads CSGDRGGTDTQYF. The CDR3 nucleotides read TGCAGCGGAGACAGAGGGGGGACAGATACGCAGTATTTT.

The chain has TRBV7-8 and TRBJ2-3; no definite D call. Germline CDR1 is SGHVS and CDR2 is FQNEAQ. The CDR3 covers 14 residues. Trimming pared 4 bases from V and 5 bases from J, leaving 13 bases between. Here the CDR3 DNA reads TGTGCCAGCAGCTACCGTACGTTCGGAGATACGCAGTATTTT. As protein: CASSYRTFGDTQYF.

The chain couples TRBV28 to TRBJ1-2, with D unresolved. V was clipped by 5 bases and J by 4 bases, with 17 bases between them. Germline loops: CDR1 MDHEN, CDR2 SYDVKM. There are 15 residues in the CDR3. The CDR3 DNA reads TGTGCCAGCAGTCTCCCAGACTATGCTCTCTATGGCTACACCTTC. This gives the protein CASSLPDYALYGYTF.

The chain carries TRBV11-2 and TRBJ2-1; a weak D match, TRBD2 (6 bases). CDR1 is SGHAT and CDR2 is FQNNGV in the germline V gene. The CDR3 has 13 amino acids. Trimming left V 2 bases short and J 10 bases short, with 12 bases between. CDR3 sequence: CASSLPTRGEQFF. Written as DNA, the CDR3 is TGTGCCAGCAGCTTACCAACGCGGGGCGAGCAGTTCTTC.

The CDR3 loop reads CASSINRESAEQYF. The CDR3 DNA reads TGTGCCAGTAGTATTAACCGGGAGTCTGCCGAGCAGTACTTC. V and J are TRBV19 and TRBJ2-7, with D possibly being TRBD2 (6 bases). The germline V gene encodes CDR1 LNHDA and CDR2 SQIVND (reference sequence). The CDR3 is 14 residues long. V dropped 3 bases and J dropped 6 bases, with 15 bases sitting between them.

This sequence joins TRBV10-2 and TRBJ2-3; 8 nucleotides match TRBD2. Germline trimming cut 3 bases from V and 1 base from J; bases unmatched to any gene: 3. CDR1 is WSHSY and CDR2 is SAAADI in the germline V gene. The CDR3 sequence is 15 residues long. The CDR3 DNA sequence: TGCGCCAGCAGTGACGGGGGGGCGGGCACAGATACGCAGTATTTT. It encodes CASSDGGAGTDTQYF.

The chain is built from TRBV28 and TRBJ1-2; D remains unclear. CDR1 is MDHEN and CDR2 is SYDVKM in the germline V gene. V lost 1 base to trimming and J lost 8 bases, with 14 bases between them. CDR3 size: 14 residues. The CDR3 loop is CASSLSLGFRGYTF. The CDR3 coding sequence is TGTGCCAGCAGTTTATCGTTGGGGTTTCGAGGCTACACCTTC.

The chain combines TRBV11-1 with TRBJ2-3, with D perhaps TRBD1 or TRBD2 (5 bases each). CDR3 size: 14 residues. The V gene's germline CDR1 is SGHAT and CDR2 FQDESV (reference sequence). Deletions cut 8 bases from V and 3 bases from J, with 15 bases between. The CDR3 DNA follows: TGTGCCAGCCGATCCGGGGCGGTAACAGATACGCAGTATTTT. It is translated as CASRSGAVTDTQYF.

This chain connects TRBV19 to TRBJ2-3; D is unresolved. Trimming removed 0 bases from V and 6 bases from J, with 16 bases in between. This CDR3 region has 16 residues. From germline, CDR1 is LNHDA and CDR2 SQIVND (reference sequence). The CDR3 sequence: CASSIDHKGPWDTQYF. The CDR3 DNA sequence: TGTGCCAGTAGTATAGACCACAAGGGCCCTTGGGATACGCAGTATTTT.

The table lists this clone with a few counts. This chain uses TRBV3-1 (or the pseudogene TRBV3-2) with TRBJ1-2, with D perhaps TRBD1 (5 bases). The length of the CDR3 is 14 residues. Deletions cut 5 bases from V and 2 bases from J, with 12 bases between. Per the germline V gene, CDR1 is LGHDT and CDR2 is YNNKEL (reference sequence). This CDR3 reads CASSANGANYGYTF. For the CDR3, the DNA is TGTGCCAGCAGCGCTAACGGGGCGAACTATGGCTACACCTTC.

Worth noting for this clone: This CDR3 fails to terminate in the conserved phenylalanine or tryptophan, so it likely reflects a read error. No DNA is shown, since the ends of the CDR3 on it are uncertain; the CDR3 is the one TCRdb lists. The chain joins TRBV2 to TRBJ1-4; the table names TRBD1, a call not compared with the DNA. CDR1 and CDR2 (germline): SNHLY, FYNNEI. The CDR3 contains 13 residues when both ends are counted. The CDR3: CASSYAQGGQGAL.

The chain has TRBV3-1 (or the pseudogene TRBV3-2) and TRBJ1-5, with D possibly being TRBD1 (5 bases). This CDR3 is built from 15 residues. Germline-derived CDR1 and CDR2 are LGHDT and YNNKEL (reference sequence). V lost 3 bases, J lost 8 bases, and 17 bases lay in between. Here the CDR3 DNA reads TGTGCCAGCAGCCACGGGGACCTACGGAGCGAGCCCCAGCATTTT. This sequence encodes CASSHGDLRSEPQHF.

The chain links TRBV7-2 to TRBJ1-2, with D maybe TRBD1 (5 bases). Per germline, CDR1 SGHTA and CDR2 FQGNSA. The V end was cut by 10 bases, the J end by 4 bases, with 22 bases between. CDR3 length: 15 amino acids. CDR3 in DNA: TGTGCCACCCCCAAGGGGCCGCTCCTAAGCTATGGCTACACCTTC. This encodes CATPKGPLLSYGYTF.

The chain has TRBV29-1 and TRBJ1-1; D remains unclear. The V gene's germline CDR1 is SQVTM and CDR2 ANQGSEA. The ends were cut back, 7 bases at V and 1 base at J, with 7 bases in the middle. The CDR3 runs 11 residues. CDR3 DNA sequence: TGCAGCGGAAGGGAGAACACTGAAGCTTTCTTT. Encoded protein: CSGRENTEAFF.

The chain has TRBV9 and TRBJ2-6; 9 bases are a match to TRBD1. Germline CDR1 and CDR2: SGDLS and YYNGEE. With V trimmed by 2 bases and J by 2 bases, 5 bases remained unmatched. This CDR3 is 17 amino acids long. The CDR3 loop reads CASSVGTGLAGANVLTF. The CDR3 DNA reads TGTGCCAGCAGCGTCGGGACAGGGCTGGCTGGGGCCAACGTCCTGACTTTC.

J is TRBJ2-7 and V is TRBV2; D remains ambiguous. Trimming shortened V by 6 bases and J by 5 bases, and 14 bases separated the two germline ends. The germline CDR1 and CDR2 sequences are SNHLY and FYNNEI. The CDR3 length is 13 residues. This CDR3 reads CASSPRRVDEQYF. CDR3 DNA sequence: TGTGCCAGCAGCCCGCGAAGAGTCGACGAGCAGTACTTC. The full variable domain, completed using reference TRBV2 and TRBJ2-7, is EPEVTQTPSHQVTQMGQEVILRCVPISNHLYFYWYRQILGQKVEFLVSFYNNEISEKSEIFDDQFSVERPDGSNFTLKIRSTKLEDSAMYFCASSPRRVDEQYFGPGTRLTVT.

CDR3: CATRDYGYTF. CDR3 in DNA: TGTGCCACCAGGGACTATGGCTACACCTTC. J is TRBJ1-2 and V is TRBV6-5, with D perhaps matching TRBD1 (5 bases). V was shortened by 10 bases and J by 3 bases, with 6 bases between the two germline ends. The length of the CDR3 is 10 residues. From germline, CDR1 is MNHEY and CDR2 SVGAGI.

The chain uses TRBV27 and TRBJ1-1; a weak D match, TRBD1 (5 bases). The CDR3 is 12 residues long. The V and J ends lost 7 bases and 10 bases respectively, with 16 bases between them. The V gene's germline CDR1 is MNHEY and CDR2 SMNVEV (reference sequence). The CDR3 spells CASKGVESRAFF. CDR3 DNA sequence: TGTGCCAGCAAAGGGGTGGAGAGCAGAGCTTTCTTT.

CDR3: CASSGIRDRAVHEQFF. The CDR3 nucleotides are TGTGCCAGCAGCGGGATACGGGACAGGGCTGTCCATGAGCAGTTCTTC. V gene TRBV11-2 combines with J gene TRBJ2-1, with TRBD1 identical over 9 bases. Per the germline V gene, CDR1 is SGHAT and CDR2 is FQNNGV. V trimming: 5 bases; J trimming: 8 bases; junction bases outside the gene matches: 13. The CDR3 sequence is 16 residues long.